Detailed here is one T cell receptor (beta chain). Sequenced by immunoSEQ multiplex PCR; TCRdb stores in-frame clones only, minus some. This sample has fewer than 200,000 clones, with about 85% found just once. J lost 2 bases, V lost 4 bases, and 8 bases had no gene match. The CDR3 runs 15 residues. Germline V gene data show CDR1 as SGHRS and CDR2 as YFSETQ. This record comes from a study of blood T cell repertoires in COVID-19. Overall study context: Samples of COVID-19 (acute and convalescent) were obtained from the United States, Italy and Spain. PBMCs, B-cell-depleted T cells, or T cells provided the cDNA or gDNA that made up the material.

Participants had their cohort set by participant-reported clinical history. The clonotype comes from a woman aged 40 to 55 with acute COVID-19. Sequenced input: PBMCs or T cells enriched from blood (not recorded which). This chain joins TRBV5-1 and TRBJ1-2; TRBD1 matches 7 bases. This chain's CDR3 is CASSLSGTENYGYTF. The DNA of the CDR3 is TGCGCCAGCAGCCTTTCCGGGACAGAGAACTATGGCTACACCTTC.